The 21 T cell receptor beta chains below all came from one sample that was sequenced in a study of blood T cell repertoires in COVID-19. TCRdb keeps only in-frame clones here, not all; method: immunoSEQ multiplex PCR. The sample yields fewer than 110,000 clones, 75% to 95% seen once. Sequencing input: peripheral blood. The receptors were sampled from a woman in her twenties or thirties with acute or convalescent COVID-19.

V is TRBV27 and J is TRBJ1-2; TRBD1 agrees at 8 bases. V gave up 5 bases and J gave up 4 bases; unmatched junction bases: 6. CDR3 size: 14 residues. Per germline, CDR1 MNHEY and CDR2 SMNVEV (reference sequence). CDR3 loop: CASSPDRGIYGYTF. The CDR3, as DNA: TGTGCCAGCAGTCCAGACAGGGGAATCTATGGCTACACCTTC.

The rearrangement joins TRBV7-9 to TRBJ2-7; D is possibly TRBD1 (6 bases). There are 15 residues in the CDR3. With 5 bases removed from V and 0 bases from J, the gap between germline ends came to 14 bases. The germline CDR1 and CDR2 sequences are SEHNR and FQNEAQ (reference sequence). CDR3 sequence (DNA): TGTGCCAGCAGCCCCAGGACAGTTCGCTCCTACGAGCAGTACTTC. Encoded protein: CASSPRTVRSYEQYF.

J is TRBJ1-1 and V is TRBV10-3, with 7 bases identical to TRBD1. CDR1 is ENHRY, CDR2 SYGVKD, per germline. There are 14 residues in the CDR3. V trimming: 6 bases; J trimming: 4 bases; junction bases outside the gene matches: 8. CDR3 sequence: CAIRTQGEVTEAFF. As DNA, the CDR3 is TGTGCCATCAGAACCCAGGGGGAGGTCACTGAAGCTTTCTTT.

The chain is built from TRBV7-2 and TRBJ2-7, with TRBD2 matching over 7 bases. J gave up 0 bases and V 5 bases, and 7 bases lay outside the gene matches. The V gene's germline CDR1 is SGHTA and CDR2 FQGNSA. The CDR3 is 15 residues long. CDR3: CASSVSGLSSYEQYF. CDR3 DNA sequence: TGTGCCAGCAGCGTTAGCGGGTTGAGCTCCTACGAGCAGTACTTC. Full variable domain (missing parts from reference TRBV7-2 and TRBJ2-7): GAGVSQSPSNKVTEKGKDVELRCDPISGHTALYWYRQSLGQGLEFLIYFQGNSAPDKSGLPSDRFSAERTGGSVSTLTIQRTQQEDSAVYLCASSVSGLSSYEQYFGPGTRLTVT.

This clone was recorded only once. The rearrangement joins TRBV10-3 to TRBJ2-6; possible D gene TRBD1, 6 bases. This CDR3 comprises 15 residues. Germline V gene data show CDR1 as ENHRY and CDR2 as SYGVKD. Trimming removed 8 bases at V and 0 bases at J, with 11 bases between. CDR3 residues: CAIGGRASGANVLTF. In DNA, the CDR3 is TGTGCCATCGGGGGCAGGGCCTCTGGGGCCAACGTCCTGACTTTC.

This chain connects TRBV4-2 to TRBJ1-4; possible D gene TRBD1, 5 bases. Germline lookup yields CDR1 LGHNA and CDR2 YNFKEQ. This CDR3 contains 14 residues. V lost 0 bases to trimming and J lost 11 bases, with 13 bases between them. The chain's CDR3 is CASSQEGEAAKLFF. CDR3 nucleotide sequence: TGTGCCAGCAGCCAAGAGGGGGAGGCCGCGAAACTGTTTTTT.

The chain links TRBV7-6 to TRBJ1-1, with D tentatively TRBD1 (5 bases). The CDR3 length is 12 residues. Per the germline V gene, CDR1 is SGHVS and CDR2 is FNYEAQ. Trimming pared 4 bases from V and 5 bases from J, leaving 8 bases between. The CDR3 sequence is CASSSQGTEAFF. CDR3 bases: TGTGCCAGCAGCTCTCAGGGTACTGAAGCTTTCTTT. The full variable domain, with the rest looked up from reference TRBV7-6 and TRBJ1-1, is GAGVSQSPRYKVTKRGQDVALRCDPISGHVSLYWYRQALGQGPEFLTYFNYEAQQDKSGLPNDRFSAERPEGSISTLTIQRTEQRDSAMYRCASSSQGTEAFFGQGTRLTVV.

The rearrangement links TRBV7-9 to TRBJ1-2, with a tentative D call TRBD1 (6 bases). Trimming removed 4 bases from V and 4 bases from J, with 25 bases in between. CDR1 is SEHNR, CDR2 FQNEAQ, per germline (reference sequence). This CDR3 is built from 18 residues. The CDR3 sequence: CASSYSLGGRKRGYGYTF. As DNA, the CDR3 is TGTGCCAGCAGCTACTCACTAGGGGGACGAAAGAGGGGCTATGGCTACACCTTC. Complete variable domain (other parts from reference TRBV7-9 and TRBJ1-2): DTGVSQNPRHKITKRGQNVTFRCDPISEHNRLYWYRQTLGQGPEFLTYFQNEAQLEKSRLLSDRFSAERPKGSFSTLEIQRTEQGDSAMYLCASSYSLGGRKRGYGYTFGSGTRLTVV.

CDR3 in DNA: TGTGCCAGCTCACCCGTACGGACAGCCACTGAAGCTTTCTTT. This gives the protein CASSPVRTATEAFF. The genes are TRBV18 and TRBJ1-1; D is possibly TRBD1 (6 bases). V was clipped by 3 bases and J by 4 bases, with 12 bases between them. This CDR3 region has 14 residues. The germline CDR1 and CDR2 sequences are KGHSH and LQKENI.

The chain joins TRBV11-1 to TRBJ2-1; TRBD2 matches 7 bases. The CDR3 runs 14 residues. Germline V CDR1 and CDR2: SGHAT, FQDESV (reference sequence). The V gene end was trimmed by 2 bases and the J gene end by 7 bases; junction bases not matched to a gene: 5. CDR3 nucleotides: TGTGCCAGCAGCTTATGGGTAGCGGGTAATGAGCAGTTCTTC. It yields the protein CASSLWVAGNEQFF.

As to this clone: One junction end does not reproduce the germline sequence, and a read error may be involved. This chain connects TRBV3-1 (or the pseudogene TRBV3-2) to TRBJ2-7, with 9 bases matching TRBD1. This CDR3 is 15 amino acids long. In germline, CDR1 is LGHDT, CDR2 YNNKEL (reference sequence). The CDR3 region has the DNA TGTGCCAGCAGTCAAGAGACAGGGGGACCCTACGAGCAGTACTTC. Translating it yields CASSQETGGPYEQYF.

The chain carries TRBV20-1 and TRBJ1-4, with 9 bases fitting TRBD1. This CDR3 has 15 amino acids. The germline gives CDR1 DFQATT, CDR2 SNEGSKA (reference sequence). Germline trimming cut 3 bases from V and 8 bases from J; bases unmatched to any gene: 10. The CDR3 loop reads CSASNRRGQGEKLFF. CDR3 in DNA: TGCAGTGCTAGTAATCGAAGGGGACAGGGCGAAAAACTGTTTTTT.

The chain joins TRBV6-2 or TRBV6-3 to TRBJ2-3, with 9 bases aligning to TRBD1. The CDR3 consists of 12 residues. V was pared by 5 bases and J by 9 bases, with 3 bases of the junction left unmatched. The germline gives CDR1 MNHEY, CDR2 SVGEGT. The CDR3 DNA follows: TGTGCCAGCAGTCTCGGGACAGGGACGCAGTATTTT. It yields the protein CASSLGTGTQYF.

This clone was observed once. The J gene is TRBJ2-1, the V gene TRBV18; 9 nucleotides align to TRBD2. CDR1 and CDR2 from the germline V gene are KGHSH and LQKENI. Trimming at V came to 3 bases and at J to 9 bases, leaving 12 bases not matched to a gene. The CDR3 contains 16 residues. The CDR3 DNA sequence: TGTGCCAGCTCACCCGGGTCTAGCGGGACCCCTTCTGAGCAGTTCTTC. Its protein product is CASSPGSSGTPSEQFF.

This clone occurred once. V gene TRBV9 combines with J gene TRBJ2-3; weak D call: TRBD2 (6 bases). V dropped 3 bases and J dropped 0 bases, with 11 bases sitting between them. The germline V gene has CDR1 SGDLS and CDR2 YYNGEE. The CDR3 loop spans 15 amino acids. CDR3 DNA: TGTGCCAGCAGCGGGACTACGACTAGCACAGATACGCAGTATTTT. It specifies CASSGTTTSTDTQYF.

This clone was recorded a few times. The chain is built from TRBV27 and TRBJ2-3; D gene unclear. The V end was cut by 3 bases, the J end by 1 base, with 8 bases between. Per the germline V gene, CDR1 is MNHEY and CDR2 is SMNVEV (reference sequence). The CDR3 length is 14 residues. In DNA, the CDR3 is TGTGCCAGCAGTTTCTCGCTAGGCACAGATACGCAGTATTTT. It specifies CASSFSLGTDTQYF.

CDR3 amino acids: CAVRGAGDTGELFF. The CDR3 DNA reads TGTGCCGTCCGCGGAGCAGGGGACACCGGGGAGCTGTTTTTT. The gene calls are TRBV10-3 and TRBJ2-2, with a possible D match to TRBD1 (6 bases). This CDR3 contains 14 residues. From germline, CDR1 is ENHRY and CDR2 SYGVKD. The V gene lost 11 bases and the J gene lost 3 bases, with 16 bases spanning the gap.

The chain's CDR3 is CASSGTKNEQFF. In DNA, the CDR3 is TGTGCCAGCAGCGGGACTAAGAATGAGCAGTTCTTC. V usage is TRBV6-5 and J usage is TRBJ2-1; 7 positions match TRBD2. The CDR3 is 12 amino acids. The germline V gene encodes CDR1 MNHEY and CDR2 SVGAGI. J gave up 7 bases and V 6 bases, and 3 bases lay outside the gene matches.

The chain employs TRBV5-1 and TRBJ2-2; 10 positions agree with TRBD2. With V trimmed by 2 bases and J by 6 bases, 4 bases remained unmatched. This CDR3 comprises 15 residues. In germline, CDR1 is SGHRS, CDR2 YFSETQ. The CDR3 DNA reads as TGCGCCAGCAGCTTCTCTAGCGGGAGAGCCGGGGAGCTGTTTTTT. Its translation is CASSFSSGRAGELFF.

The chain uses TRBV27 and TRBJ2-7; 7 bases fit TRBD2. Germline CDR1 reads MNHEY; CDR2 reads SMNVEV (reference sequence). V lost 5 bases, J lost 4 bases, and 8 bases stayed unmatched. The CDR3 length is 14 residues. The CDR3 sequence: CASSLGEGPYEQYF. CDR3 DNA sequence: TGTGCCAGCAGTCTTGGGGAGGGGCCGTACGAGCAGTACTTC.

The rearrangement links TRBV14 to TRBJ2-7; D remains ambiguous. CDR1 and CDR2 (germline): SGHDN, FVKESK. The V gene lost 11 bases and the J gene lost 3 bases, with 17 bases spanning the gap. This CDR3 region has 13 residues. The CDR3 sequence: CASARSSYYEQYF. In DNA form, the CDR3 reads TGTGCCTCAGCTCGGTCTAGTTACTACGAGCAGTACTTC.